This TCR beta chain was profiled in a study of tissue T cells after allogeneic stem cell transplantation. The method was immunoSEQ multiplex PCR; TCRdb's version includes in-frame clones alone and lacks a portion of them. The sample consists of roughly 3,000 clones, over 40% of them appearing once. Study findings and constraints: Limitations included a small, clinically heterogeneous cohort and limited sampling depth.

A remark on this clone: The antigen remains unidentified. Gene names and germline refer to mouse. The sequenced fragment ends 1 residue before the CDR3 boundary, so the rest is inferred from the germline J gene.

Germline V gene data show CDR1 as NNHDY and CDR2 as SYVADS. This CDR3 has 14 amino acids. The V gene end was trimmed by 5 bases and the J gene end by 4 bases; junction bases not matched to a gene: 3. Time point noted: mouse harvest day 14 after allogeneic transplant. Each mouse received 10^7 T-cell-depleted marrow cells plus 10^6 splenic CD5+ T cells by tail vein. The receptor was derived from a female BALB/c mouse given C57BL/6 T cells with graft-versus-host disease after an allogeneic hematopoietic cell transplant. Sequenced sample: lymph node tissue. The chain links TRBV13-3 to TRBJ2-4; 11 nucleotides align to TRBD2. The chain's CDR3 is CASRLGGRENTLYF. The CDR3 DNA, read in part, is TGTGCCAGCAGACTGGGGGGGCGCGAAAACACCTTGTAC. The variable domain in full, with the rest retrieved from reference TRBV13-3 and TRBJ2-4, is EAAVTQSPRSKVAVTGGKVTLSCHQTNNHDYMYWYRQDTGHGLRLIHYSYVADSTEKGDIPDGYKASRPSQENFSLILELASLSQTAVYFCASRLGGRENTLYFGAGTRLSVL.